This T cell receptor beta chain originates from a study of cytomegalovirus exposure and HLA in healthy donors. 60 Vbeta and 13 Jbeta primers were used in PCR. Clones were sequenced by immunoSEQ multiplex PCR, and TCRdb holds only the in-frame ones, with some missing. This sample carries 25,000 to 40,000 clones, 44% of them seen once, and the ten largest clones take less than 2%. The CDR3 is made up of 16 amino acids. The germline V gene has CDR1 SGHNT and CDR2 YENEEA. V lost 0 bases to trimming and J lost 4 bases; unmatched junction nucleotides: 6. This clone was detected only once. Its target is unknown. Study-level points and caveats: Analyzed later, association rates of TCRs varied across HLA loci, with DRB1 most and HLA-C fewest.

The material sequenced was PBMCs. The chain recombines TRBV11-3 with TRBJ2-1; 7 positions match TRBD2. This TCR came from a woman in her 50s in good health and CMV-seronegative. CDR3 coding DNA: TGTGCCAGCAGCTTAGATAAGGCTAGCGGATACAATGAGCAGTTCTTC. Its translation is CASSLDKASGYNEQFF. Filled out from reference TRBV11-3 and TRBJ2-1, the complete variable domain reads EAGVVQSPRYKIIEKKQPVAFWCNPISGHNTLYWYLQNLGQGPELLIRYENEEAVDDSQLPKDRFSAERLKGVDSTLKIQPAELGDSAVYLCASSLDKASGYNEQFFGPGTRLTVL.